One sample yielded the 10 T cell receptor beta chains listed below, sequenced in a study of glioma-infiltrating T cells. The iRepertoire nested amplicon-rescue multiplex PCR amplified TCR alpha and beta CDR3s from RNA. A single record per CDR3 protein comes from TCRdb applying MiXCR to the multiplex PCR reads. Among approximately 100,000 distinct CDR3 sequences listed, less than 30% were seen once. Material for sequencing was glioma tissue, nonneoplastic brain tissue, or PBMCs (not recorded which). These receptors were obtained from a human donor with low-grade glioma or glioblastoma, undergoing nonglioma brain surgery, or in good health (not recorded which).

On this clonotype: A much larger clone lies a single base off, so this may be a read error. V and J are TRBV5-1 and TRBJ2-1, with D perhaps matching TRBD1 (5 bases). Trimming stripped 7 bases from V and 10 bases from J, with 24 bases between. Germline values: CDR1 SGHRS, CDR2 YFSETQ. The CDR3 has 15 residues. The CDR3 spells CASAERTTESSEQFF. DNA for the CDR3: TGCGCCAGCGCCGAGAGGACGACAGAGAGCTCCGAGCAGTTCTTC.

This clonotype was detected many times. The J gene is TRBJ1-5, the V gene TRBV7-2; no definite D call. The CDR3 is 16 residues long. From germline, CDR1 is SGHTA and CDR2 FQGNSA. Trimming removed 4 bases from V and 1 base from J, with 14 bases in between. Here the CDR3 DNA reads TGTGCCAGCAGCTCCGGCGGGTTTCCCAGCAATCAGCCCCAGCATTTT. Protein sequence: CASSSGGFPSNQPQHF.

This clonotype appeared many times. The chain is built from TRBV15 and TRBJ2-1, with TRBD1 as a possible D gene (5 bases). This CDR3 has 14 residues. Per germline, CDR1 LNHNV and CDR2 YYDKDF (reference sequence). V lost 5 bases, J lost 4 bases, and 12 bases lay in between. CDR3 in DNA: TGTGCCACCAGCGTAAGGACACGATACAATGAGCAGTTCTTC. Its translation is CATSVRTRYNEQFF.

The rearrangement uses TRBV18 and TRBJ1-1; no clear D gene. The V gene's germline CDR1 is KGHSH and CDR2 LQKENI. V was pared by 6 bases and J by 2 bases, with 10 bases between. The CDR3 spans 13 residues. In DNA form, the CDR3 reads TGTGCCAGCTCCCGACATGACAACACTGAAGCTTTCTTT. This codes for CASSRHDNTEAFF.

In this sample, this clonotype turned up many times. The chain combines TRBV10-3 with TRBJ1-5, with D unclear. The V gene lost 3 bases and the J gene lost 3 bases, with 9 bases spanning the gap. The germline V gene has CDR1 ENHRY and CDR2 SYGVKD. The CDR3 covers 14 residues. The CDR3 sequence: CAISDRRDNQPQHF. CDR3 nucleotides: TGTGCCATCAGTGATCGAAGAGACAATCAGCCCCAGCATTTT.

This clonotype was seen repeatedly, ten times or more. V usage is TRBV6-1 and J usage is TRBJ2-5, with 11 positions matching TRBD2. The CDR3 covers 15 residues. Germline V gene lookup returns CDR1 MNHNS and CDR2 SASEGT. The V and J ends lost 5 bases and 0 bases, in that order; junction bases with no gene match: 2. The CDR3 loop reads CASSTTSGNQETQYF. Here the CDR3 DNA reads TGTGCCAGCAGTACGACTAGCGGGAACCAAGAGACCCAGTACTTC.

V usage is TRBV15 and J usage is TRBJ1-2; no definite D call. The CDR3 consists of 18 residues. Germline values: CDR1 LNHNV, CDR2 YYDKDF (reference sequence). The germline V and J ends were trimmed by 0 bases and 11 bases, with 28 bases remaining between them. The CDR3 nucleotides are TGTGCCACCAGCAGAGATTCCCCCCGGGATCCGCTAACCTATAATTACACCTTC. This codes for CATSRDSPRDPLTYNYTF.

This clonotype was detected ten times or more. This chain links TRBV7-9 with TRBJ1-5; the D gene is possibly TRBD1 (5 bases). Trimming left V 1 base short and J 4 bases short, with 11 bases between. This CDR3 spans 15 amino acids. CDR1 SEHNR and CDR2 FQNEAQ come from the germline V gene (reference sequence). CDR3 residues: CASSLDRFGNQPQHF. CDR3 DNA: TGTGCCAGCAGCTTAGACAGGTTCGGGAATCAGCCCCAGCATTTT.

The chain has TRBV19 and TRBJ2-7; D call uncertain. CDR1 and CDR2 from the germline V gene are LNHDA and SQIVND (reference sequence). Deletions cut 2 bases from V and 5 bases from J, with 4 bases between. The CDR3 has 11 residues. CDR3 residues: CASSIKDEQYF. CDR3 nucleotides: TGTGCCAGTAGTATAAAGGACGAGCAGTACTTC.

The sample holds many counts of this clonotype. The chain links TRBV4-1 to TRBJ1-3; TRBD1 might be the D (6 bases). Trimming stripped 4 bases from V and 0 bases from J, with 16 bases between. CDR1 MGHRA and CDR2 YSYEKL come from the germline V gene. The CDR3 loop spans 17 amino acids. The CDR3 coding sequence is TGCGCCAGCAGCCGGTTTGACAGGCCTGGCTCTGGAAACACCATATATTTT. It translates to CASSRFDRPGSGNTIYF.